These 30 T cell receptor beta chains were all obtained from the same sample, sequenced in a study of control samples from healthy donors and cancer patients. The data were produced by immunoSEQ multiplex PCR, yet TCRdb's version contains in-frame clones alone and is incomplete. The sample lists 100,000 to 150,000 clones, 75% to 95% occurring once. Sequencing used blood. The receptors stem from a man aged 18 to 29 in good health.

The genes are TRBV11-2 and TRBJ2-3; D unclear. This CDR3 spans 14 amino acids. Germline loops: CDR1 SGHAT, CDR2 FQNNGV. V gave up 4 bases and J gave up 1 base, with 9 bases separating them. Here the CDR3 DNA reads TGTGCCAGCAGCTGGCGGAGAGGCACAGATACGCAGTATTTT. Translation: CASSWRRGTDTQYF.

V usage is TRBV28 and J usage is TRBJ1-1; no clear D gene. V lost 5 bases and J 4 bases, leaving 11 bases between the germline ends. Germline CDR1 reads MDHEN; CDR2 reads SYDVKM. This CDR3 has 13 residues. The CDR3 loop reads CASSTPRGTEAFF. In DNA form, the CDR3 reads TGTGCCAGCAGTACCCCGAGAGGCACTGAAGCTTTCTTT.

In its sample, this clone was seen a few times. This sequence joins TRBV4-3 and TRBJ2-6, with D perhaps TRBD2 (5 bases). CDR1 is LGHNA, CDR2 YSLEER, per germline. V lost 4 bases and J lost 4, with 17 bases in between. This CDR3 is 17 amino acids long. CDR3 bases: TGCGCCAGCAGCCCCCTGGAGGCTGGGTCAGGGGCCAACGTCCTGACTTTC. Amino acids: CASSPLEAGSGANVLTF.

The chain employs TRBV21-1 and TRBJ1-4; the tabulated D call, TRBD1, remains unverified against the DNA. TRBV21-1 is a listed pseudogene. The CDR3 is made up of 15 amino acids. The CDR3 here is CASSKPRQQNEKLFF. Here the CDR3 DNA reads TGTGCCAGCAGCAAACCCAGGCAGCAAAATGAAAAACTGTTTTTT.

This clone was observed a handful of times. The chain is built from TRBV19 and TRBJ1-5; D ambiguous. Per the germline V gene, CDR1 is LNHDA and CDR2 is SQIVND (reference sequence). The CDR3 contains 13 residues. The V gene lost 3 bases and the J gene lost 4 bases, with 7 bases spanning the gap. The CDR3 here is CASSMAVNQPQHF. The CDR3 DNA is TGTGCCAGTAGTATGGCAGTTAATCAGCCCCAGCATTTT.

The chain is built from TRBV11-2 and TRBJ2-5; 9 bases align to TRBD2. This CDR3 spans 16 amino acids. Germline V gene sequence: CDR1 SGHAT, CDR2 FQNNGV. Trimming at V came to 0 bases and at J to 5 bases, leaving 7 bases not matched to a gene. The CDR3 protein is CASSLEGAGGLETQYF. The CDR3 region has the DNA TGTGCCAGCAGCTTAGAGGGTGCGGGGGGGCTTGAGACCCAGTACTTC.

The rearrangement links TRBV9 to TRBJ2-1; D is uncertain. The CDR3 sequence is 15 residues long. The germline V gene encodes CDR1 SGDLS and CDR2 YYNGEE. Trimming removed 3 bases at V and 0 bases at J, with 10 bases between. In DNA form, the CDR3 reads TGTGCCAGCAGCGCCCAGCTGAGCTCCTACAATGAGCAGTTCTTC. Amino acids: CASSAQLSSYNEQFF.

The rearrangement joins TRBV6-5 to TRBJ1-6; no clear D gene. Germline-derived CDR1 and CDR2 are MNHEY and SVGAGI. The V gene lost 2 bases and the J gene lost 6 bases, with 11 bases spanning the gap. The CDR3 extends over 15 amino acids. The CDR3 is CASSYVADVNSPLHF. The DNA for the CDR3 is TGTGCCAGCAGTTACGTGGCGGACGTTAATTCACCCCTCCACTTT.

The chain carries TRBV5-3 and TRBJ1-1; the D is unclear. TRBV5-3 is an ORF, with its function uncertain. The CDR3 length is 15 residues. Trimming shortened V by 0 bases and J by 1 base, and 10 bases separated the two germline ends. This CDR3 is CARSLGVQANTEAFF. CDR3 sequence (DNA): TGTGCCAGAAGCTTGGGGGTTCAGGCGAACACTGAAGCTTTCTTT.

The gene calls are TRBV4-1 and TRBJ1-5, with a possible D match to TRBD1 (5 bases). Trimming cost V 0 bases and J 4 bases, with 19 bases left between them. CDR1 and CDR2 from the germline V gene are MGHRA and YSYEKL. The CDR3 loop spans 18 amino acids. The CDR3 DNA follows: TGCGCCAGCAGCCAAGAAGCCGGGCCACAGGCTCTAAATCAGCCCCAGCATTTT. This encodes CASSQEAGPQALNQPQHF.

This chain links TRBV7-2 with TRBJ1-3, with D unclear. The CDR3 runs to 15 residues. Germline V gives CDR1 SGHTA, CDR2 FQGNSA. Trimming took off 4 bases at V and 2 bases at J, with 12 bases between the two ends. The CDR3 bases are TGTGCCAGCAGCTCCGGTCCTACGGCTGGAAACACCATATATTTT. Translated, it gives CASSSGPTAGNTIYF.

The chain recombines TRBV19 with TRBJ2-7; no firm D call. CDR1 is LNHDA and CDR2 is SQIVND in the germline V gene (reference sequence). The CDR3 has 14 residues. Deletions cut 2 bases from V and 3 bases from J, with 11 bases between. The CDR3 is CASSISSGFYEQYF. The CDR3 DNA follows: TGTGCCAGTAGTATATCTTCCGGGTTCTACGAGCAGTACTTC.

The V call is TRBV19, the J call TRBJ2-3, with TRBD1 matching 7 bases. Germline CDR1 LNHDA, CDR2 SQIVND (reference sequence). This CDR3 contains 15 residues. The V segment lost 5 bases and the J segment 2 bases; nucleotides outside the gene matches: 7. The CDR3 here is CASSAGTGVTDTQYF. CDR3 nucleotides: TGTGCCAGTAGTGCCGGTACAGGGGTCACAGATACGCAGTATTTT.

Only a few counts were recorded for this clone. The chain joins TRBV6-5 to TRBJ1-5; D is possibly TRBD1 (5 bases). The CDR3 is made up of 15 amino acids. V lost 5 bases and J lost 0, with 11 bases in between. Germline values: CDR1 MNHEY, CDR2 SVGAGI. CDR3: CASSPEGASNQPQHF. The CDR3 DNA is TGTGCCAGCAGTCCCGAAGGGGCTAGCAATCAGCCCCAGCATTTT.

This chain joins TRBV18 and TRBJ1-5; no reliable D call. The germline V and J ends were trimmed by 4 bases and 0 bases, with 10 bases remaining between them. The CDR3 covers 15 residues. The germline CDR1 and CDR2 sequences are KGHSH and LQKENI. This CDR3 is CASSRRRFSNQPQHF. For the CDR3, the DNA is TGTGCCAGCTCACGCAGGAGATTTAGCAATCAGCCCCAGCATTTT.

V gene TRBV27 combines with J gene TRBJ1-2, with TRBD1 identical over 8 bases. CDR3 size: 16 residues. The junction had 15 bases not matched to a gene; V was cut back by 6 bases and J by 6 bases. In germline, CDR1 is MNHEY, CDR2 SMNVEV (reference sequence). CDR3 sequence (DNA): TGTGCCAGCAGCCCTGGATGGGGACAGGATAGACATGGCTACACCTTC. Translated: CASSPGWGQDRHGYTF.

This chain joins TRBV21-1 and TRBJ2-3. TRBV21-1 is labeled a pseudogene. The CDR3 runs 17 residues. The CDR3 loop reads CASSKKHQTSLRDTQYF. In DNA form, the CDR3 reads TGTGCCAGCAGCAAAAAACATCAAACATCTCTTCGGGATACGCAGTATTTT.

This chain connects TRBV5-4 to TRBJ2-2, with TRBD2 identical over 11 bases. The junction had 4 bases not matched to a gene; V was cut back by 0 bases and J by 3 bases. CDR1 is SGHNT and CDR2 is YYREEE in the germline V gene (reference sequence). This CDR3 contains 17 residues. The CDR3 loop is CASSLASGGFYTGELFF. CDR3 bases: TGTGCCAGCAGCTTGGCTAGCGGGGGGTTCTACACCGGGGAGCTGTTTTTT.

The V call is TRBV12-5, the J call TRBJ2-6; D ambiguous. This CDR3 region has 13 residues. The germline V and J ends were trimmed by 7 bases and 0 bases, with 4 bases remaining between them. In germline, CDR1 is LGHNT, CDR2 FRNRAP. CDR3 residues: CASALSGANVLTF. CDR3 bases: TGTGCTAGTGCTCTCTCTGGGGCCAACGTCCTGACTTTC.

The rearrangement links TRBV5-1 to TRBJ2-7; the D is unclear. From germline, CDR1 is SGHRS and CDR2 YFSETQ. The CDR3 consists of 12 residues. V was clipped by 6 bases and J by 4 bases, with 11 bases between them. The CDR3, as DNA: TGCGCCAGCATACCCCCCCGGTACGAGCAGTACGTC. Its protein is CASIPPRYEQYV.

The chain recombines TRBV5-5 with TRBJ1-1, with TRBD1 matching over 7 bases. CDR3 length equals 15 residues. Germline V gives CDR1 SGHKS, CDR2 YYEKEE (reference sequence). After removal of 4 bases from V and 5 bases from J, the junction contained 11 bases not matched to a gene. The CDR3 DNA is TGTGCCAGCAGCGGTTTCTCAGGGGGTGGAACTGAAGCTTTCTTT. Translated: CASSGFSGGGTEAFF.

This clone was seen only once. The rearrangement links TRBV7-2 to TRBJ1-1; 8 bases line up with TRBD1. The CDR3 has 14 residues. CDR1 and CDR2 (germline): SGHTA, FQGNSA. V gave up 5 bases and J gave up 5 bases; unmatched junction bases: 7. The DNA of the CDR3 is TGTGCCAGCAGCAATCAGGGGGCCGGGACTGAAGCTTTCTTT. It yields the protein CASSNQGAGTEAFF.

This chain joins TRBV18 and TRBJ2-5; 8 nucleotides match TRBD1. The germline V gene has CDR1 KGHSH and CDR2 LQKENI. The CDR3 is made up of 15 amino acids. Germline trimming cut 0 bases from V and 6 bases from J; bases unmatched to any gene: 6. CDR3 sequence: CASSPPGQDEKTQYF. CDR3 nucleotides: TGTGCCAGCTCACCACCGGGACAGGACGAAAAGACCCAGTACTTC.

The genes are TRBV7-2 and TRBJ2-5; no firm D call. This CDR3 has 16 amino acids. CDR1 is SGHTA and CDR2 is FQGNSA in the germline V gene. Trimming pared 2 bases from V and 0 bases from J, leaving 13 bases between. CDR3 coding DNA: TGTGCCAGCAGCTTATTGGGCTACAGTAACCAAGAGACCCAGTACTTC. Protein: CASSLLGYSNQETQYF.

The rearrangement links TRBV5-1 to TRBJ2-6; TRBD1 matches at 7 bases. V shed 3 bases and J 0 bases; nucleotides not matched to a gene: 9. The germline CDR1 and CDR2 sequences are SGHRS and YFSETQ. CDR3 length: 18 residues. The CDR3 region is CASSWPRQGPSGANVLTF. Here the CDR3 DNA reads TGCGCCAGCAGCTGGCCAAGACAGGGCCCCTCTGGGGCCAACGTCCTGACTTTC.

The V call is TRBV29-1, the J call TRBJ1-4; possibly TRBD1 for D (5 bases). CDR1 and CDR2 from the germline V gene are SQVTM and ANQGSEA. Trimming took 3 bases from V and 2 from J, leaving 7 bases between them. CDR3 size: 13 residues. The CDR3 is CSVERGTNEKLFF. CDR3 in DNA: TGCAGCGTTGAGAGGGGTACTAATGAAAAACTGTTTTTT. The variable domain in full, with the rest retrieved from reference TRBV29-1 and TRBJ1-4, is SAVISQKPSRDICQRGTSLTIQCQVDSQVTMMFWYRQQPGQSLTLIATANQGSEATYESGFVIDKFPISRPNLTFSTLTVSNMSPEDSSIYLCSVERGTNEKLFFGSGTQLSVL.

The chain combines TRBV27 with TRBJ1-2; D is unclear. Germline CDR1 reads MNHEY; CDR2 reads SMNVEV (reference sequence). The CDR3 has 14 residues. V lost 6 bases, J lost 5 bases, and 16 bases lay in between. CDR3 in amino acids: CASRASGDFYGYTF. The DNA for the CDR3 is TGTGCCAGCAGGGCCTCGGGTGACTTTTATGGCTACACCTTC.

The chain carries TRBV12-3 or TRBV12-4 and TRBJ1-1, with D maybe TRBD1 (6 bases). V was pared by 6 bases and J by 2 bases, with 10 bases between. The CDR3 is made up of 13 amino acids. This chain's CDR3 is CASSAGANTEAFF. The DNA of the CDR3 is TGTGCCAGCAGCGCGGGGGCTAACACTGAAGCTTTCTTT.

CDR3 protein: CAWSSRGNTIYF. In DNA form, the CDR3 reads TGTGCCTGGAGTTCCCGTGGAAACACCATATATTTT. The gene calls are TRBV30 and TRBJ1-3; no clear D gene. This CDR3 spans 12 amino acids. Germline CDR1 is GTSNPN and CDR2 is SVGIG (reference sequence). V was clipped by 2 bases and J by 3 bases, with 5 bases between them.

The sample holds one count of this clone. This chain joins TRBV6-6 and TRBJ2-2; no firm D call. V shed 9 bases and J shed 1 base, with 15 bases lying between them. The CDR3 totals 15 residues. CDR1 and CDR2 from the germline V gene are MNHNY and SVGAGI (reference sequence). The CDR3 loop reads CASQRLAKNTGELFF. In DNA, the CDR3 is TGTGCCAGTCAACGGTTAGCTAAGAACACCGGGGAGCTGTTTTTT.